This TCR beta chain was sequenced during a study of CD8 T cells in Susac syndrome. Study-wide findings and caveats: By the study's own acknowledgment, its TCR sequencing and HLA analysis included relatively few individuals.

A quantity of roughly 0.5 to 1 ug RNA underwent reverse transcription using random hexamers. Multiplex immunoSEQ PCR targeted 54 Vbeta and 13 Jbeta TCR beta segments. TCRdb independently ran MiXCR on the immunoSEQ multiplex PCR reads; one entry per CDR3 protein. Of 400,000 or so distinct CDR3 sequences detected, around 85% appear once; the ten largest clones hold roughly 0.1%. Negative isolation yielded the CD8+ and CD4+ T cells, while FACS enriched the TEMRA cells. This CDR3 spans 13 amino acids. Germline loops: CDR1 MNHEY, CDR2 SMNVEV (reference sequence). Trimming left V 4 bases short and J 4 bases short, with 10 bases between. This clonotype was counted a single time. No antigen is known for it.

The sample was CD8+ T cells from PBMCs. This clonotype originated in a human donor with multiple sclerosis. This chain links TRBV27 with TRBJ1-1; no firm D call. As DNA, the CDR3 is TGTGCCAGCAGTTCAATTCGGAGCACTGAAGCTTTCTTT. Translated, it gives CASSSIRSTEAFF.